The present T cell receptor (beta chain) was sequenced within a study of radiation and T cells in renal cell carcinoma. The time point was: blood 4 weeks post-SBRT, at nephrectomy. Treatment: 15 Gy SBRT to primary tumor, nephrectomy 4 weeks later. Nephrectomy followed 15 Gy stereotactic body radiation by 4 weeks. Serial blood draws occurred at baseline and 2 and 4 weeks post-SBRT. As to this clone: The antigen remains undetermined.

The CDR3 extends over 16 amino acids. The ends lost 6 bases at V and 0 bases at J; junction bases unmatched: 5. The germline CDR1 and CDR2 sequences are MDHEN and SYDVKM. Overall study findings and caveats: Top tumor clonotypes rose in blood 2 weeks post-radiation, then contracted. Baseline intratumoral clonotype presence is unknown without pretreatment biopsies.

The data were produced by immunoSEQ multiplex PCR, yet TCRdb's version contains in-frame clones alone and is incomplete. The sample yields 75,000 to 95,000 clones, about 82% seen once. The chain is built from TRBV28 and TRBJ2-7; TRBD2 matches 13 bases. The receptor comes from a man aged 50-60 years with renal cell carcinoma. This material consisted of blood, taken from a patient whose treatment included radiotherapy and nephrectomy. CDR3 in amino acids: CASRMGLAGSSYEQYF. The CDR3 DNA is TGTGCCAGCAGAATGGGACTAGCGGGGAGCTCCTACGAGCAGTACTTC.